The source of this T cell receptor (beta chain) is a study of patients and donors after allogeneic stem cell transplantation. TCRdb itself ran the RT-PCR reads through MiXCR, one entry per CDR3 protein. The sample has some 960,000 distinct CDR3 sequences; 15% to 20% are singletons. This CDR3 spans 13 amino acids. Germline loops: CDR1 ENHRY, CDR2 SYGVKD. Between the trimmed V and J ends, which lost 4 bases and 4 bases, there was a span of 7 bases. This clonotype appeared a few times. This TCR was sampled from a human donor who was either an allogeneic HSCT recipient or a stem cell or donor lymphocyte infusion donor (not recorded which). It is not recorded whose cells these are; they may come from a transplant donor. The J gene is TRBJ1-4, the V gene TRBV10-3; D unresolved. Material for sequencing was blood, either unsorted or a sorted T cell fraction (not recorded which). In nucleotides, the CDR3 is TGTGCCATCAGTGCCGGTCTTAATGAAAAACTGTTTTTT. Translating gives CAISAGLNEKLFF.